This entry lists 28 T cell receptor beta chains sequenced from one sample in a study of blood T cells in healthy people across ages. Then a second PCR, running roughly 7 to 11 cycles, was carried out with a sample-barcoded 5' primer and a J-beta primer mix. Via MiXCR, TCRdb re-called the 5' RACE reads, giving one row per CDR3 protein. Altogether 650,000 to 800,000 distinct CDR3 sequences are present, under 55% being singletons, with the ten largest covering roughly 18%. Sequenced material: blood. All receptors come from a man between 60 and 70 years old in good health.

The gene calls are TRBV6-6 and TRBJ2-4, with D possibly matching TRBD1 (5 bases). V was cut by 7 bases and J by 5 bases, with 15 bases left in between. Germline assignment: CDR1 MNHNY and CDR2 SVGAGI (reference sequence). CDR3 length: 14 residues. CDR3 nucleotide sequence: TGTGCCAGCACTCCACAAGGGGTTGAAAACATTCAGTACTTC. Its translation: CASTPQGVENIQYF.

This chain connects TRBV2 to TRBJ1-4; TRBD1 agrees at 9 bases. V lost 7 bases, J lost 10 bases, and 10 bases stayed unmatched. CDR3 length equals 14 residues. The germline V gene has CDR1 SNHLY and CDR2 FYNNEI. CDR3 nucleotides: TGTGCCAGCAAGGAATTACAGGGGGCTGGAAAACTGTTTTTT. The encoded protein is CASKELQGAGKLFF. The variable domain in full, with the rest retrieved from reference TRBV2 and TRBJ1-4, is EPEVTQTPSHQVTQMGQEVILRCVPISNHLYFYWYRQILGQKVEFLVSFYNNEISEKSEIFDDQFSVERPDGSNFTLKIRSTKLEDSAMYFCASKELQGAGKLFFGSGTQLSVL.

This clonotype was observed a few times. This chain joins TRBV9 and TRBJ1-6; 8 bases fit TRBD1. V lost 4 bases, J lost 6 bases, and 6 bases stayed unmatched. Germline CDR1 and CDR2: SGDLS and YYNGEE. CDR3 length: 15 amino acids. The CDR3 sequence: CASSKTTGANSPLHF. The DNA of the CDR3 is TGTGCCAGCAGCAAAACGACAGGGGCTAATTCACCCCTCCACTTT.

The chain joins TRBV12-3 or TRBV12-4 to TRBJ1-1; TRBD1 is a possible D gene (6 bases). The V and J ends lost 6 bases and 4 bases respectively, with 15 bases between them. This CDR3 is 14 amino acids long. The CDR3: CASSLTAGVTEAFF. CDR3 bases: TGTGCCAGCAGCTTGACCGCAGGGGTCACTGAAGCTTTCTTT.

The CDR3 loop reads CASSQDLGAEAFF. CDR3 bases: TGTGCCAGCAGCCAAGATCTAGGGGCTGAAGCTTTCTTT. This chain links TRBV3-1 with TRBJ1-1; the D gene is possibly TRBD1 (5 bases). CDR3 length: 13 amino acids. Germline CDR1 is LGHDT and CDR2 is YNNKEL (reference sequence). The V and J ends lost 0 bases and 6 bases respectively, with 8 bases between them.

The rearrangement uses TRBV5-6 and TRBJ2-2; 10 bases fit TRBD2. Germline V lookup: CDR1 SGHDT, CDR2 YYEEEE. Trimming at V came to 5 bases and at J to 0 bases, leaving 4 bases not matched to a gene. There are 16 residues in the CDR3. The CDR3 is CASSGLAATNTGELFF. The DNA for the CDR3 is TGTGCCAGCAGTGGACTAGCGGCAACGAACACCGGGGAGCTGTTTTTT.

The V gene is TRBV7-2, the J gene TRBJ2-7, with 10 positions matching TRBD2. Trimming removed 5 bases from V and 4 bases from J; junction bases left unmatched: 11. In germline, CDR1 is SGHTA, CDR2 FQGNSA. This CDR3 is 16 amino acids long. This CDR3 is CASSRGGTSGVYEQYF. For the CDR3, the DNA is TGTGCCAGCAGCCGGGGGGGTACTAGCGGGGTTTACGAGCAGTACTTC.

The CDR3 sequence is CASSVGSPTDTQYF. The CDR3 nucleotides read TGTGCCAGCAGTGTGGGCAGCCCCACAGATACGCAGTATTTT. The chain employs TRBV6-1 and TRBJ2-3; D ambiguous. The germline V gene has CDR1 MNHNS and CDR2 SASEGT. V was pared by 4 bases and J by 2 bases, with 10 bases between. The CDR3 contains 14 residues.

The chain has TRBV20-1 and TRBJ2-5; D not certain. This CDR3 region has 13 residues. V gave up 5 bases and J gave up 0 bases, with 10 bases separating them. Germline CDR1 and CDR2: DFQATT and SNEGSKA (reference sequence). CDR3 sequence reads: CSAAPTYQETQYF. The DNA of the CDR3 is TGCAGTGCTGCTCCAACGTACCAAGAGACCCAGTACTTC.

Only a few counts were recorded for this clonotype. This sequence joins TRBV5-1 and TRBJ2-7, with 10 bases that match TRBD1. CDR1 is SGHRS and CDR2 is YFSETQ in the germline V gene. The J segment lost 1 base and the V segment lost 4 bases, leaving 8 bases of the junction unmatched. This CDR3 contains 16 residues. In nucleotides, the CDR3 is TGCGCCAGCAGCGCGGGACGGGGACAGGGGTCCTACGAGCAGTACTTC. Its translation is CASSAGRGQGSYEQYF.

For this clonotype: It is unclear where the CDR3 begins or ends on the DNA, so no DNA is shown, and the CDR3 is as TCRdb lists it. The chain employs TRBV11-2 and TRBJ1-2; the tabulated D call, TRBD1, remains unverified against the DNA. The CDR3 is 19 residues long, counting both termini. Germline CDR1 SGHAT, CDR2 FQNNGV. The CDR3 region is CARSLAGETNFGEEYGYTF.

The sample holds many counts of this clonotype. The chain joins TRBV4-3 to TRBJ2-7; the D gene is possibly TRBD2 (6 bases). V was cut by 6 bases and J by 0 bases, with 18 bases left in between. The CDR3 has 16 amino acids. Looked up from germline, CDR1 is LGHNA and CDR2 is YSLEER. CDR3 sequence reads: CASRHDWTTSSYEQYF. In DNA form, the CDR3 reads TGCGCCAGCAGACATGACTGGACTACGAGCTCCTACGAGCAGTACTTC.

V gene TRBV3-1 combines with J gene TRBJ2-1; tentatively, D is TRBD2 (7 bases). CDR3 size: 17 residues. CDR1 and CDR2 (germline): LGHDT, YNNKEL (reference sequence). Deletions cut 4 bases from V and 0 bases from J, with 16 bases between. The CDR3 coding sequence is TGTGCCAGCAGCCCCCGGGGCGGGGGCCTCTCCTACAATGAGCAGTTCTTC. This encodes CASSPRGGGLSYNEQFF.

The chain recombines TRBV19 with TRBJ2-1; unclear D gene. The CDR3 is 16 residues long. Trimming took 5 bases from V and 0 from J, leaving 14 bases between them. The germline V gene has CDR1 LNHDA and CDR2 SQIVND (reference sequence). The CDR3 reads CASSVGNLSSYNEQFF. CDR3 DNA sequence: TGTGCCAGTAGTGTGGGGAACCTTAGCTCCTACAATGAGCAGTTCTTC.

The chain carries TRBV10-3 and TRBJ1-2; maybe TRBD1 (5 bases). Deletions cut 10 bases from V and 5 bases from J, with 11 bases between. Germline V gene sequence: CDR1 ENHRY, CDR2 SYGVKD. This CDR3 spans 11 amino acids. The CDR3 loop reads CATGGEYGYTF. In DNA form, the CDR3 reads TGTGCCACCGGGGGGGAGTATGGCTACACCTTC.

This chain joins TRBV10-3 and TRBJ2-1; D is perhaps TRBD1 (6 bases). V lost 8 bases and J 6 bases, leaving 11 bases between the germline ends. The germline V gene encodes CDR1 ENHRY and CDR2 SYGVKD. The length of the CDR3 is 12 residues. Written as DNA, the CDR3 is TGTGCCATCGGGGGCCCTGGCAATGAGCAGTTCTTC. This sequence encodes CAIGGPGNEQFF.

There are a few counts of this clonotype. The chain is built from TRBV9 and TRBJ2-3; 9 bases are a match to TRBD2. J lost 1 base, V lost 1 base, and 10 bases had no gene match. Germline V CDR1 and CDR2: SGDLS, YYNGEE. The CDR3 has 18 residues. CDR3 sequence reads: CASSVSDYSGSRTDTQYF. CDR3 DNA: TGTGCCAGCAGCGTATCTGACTATAGCGGGAGCCGCACAGATACGCAGTATTTT.

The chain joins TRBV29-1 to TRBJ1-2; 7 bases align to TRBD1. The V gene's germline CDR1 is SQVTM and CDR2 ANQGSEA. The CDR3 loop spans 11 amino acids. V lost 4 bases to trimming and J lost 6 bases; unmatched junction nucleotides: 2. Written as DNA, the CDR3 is TGCAGCGTTGGGACAGGAGATGGCTACACCTTC. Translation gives CSVGTGDGYTF.

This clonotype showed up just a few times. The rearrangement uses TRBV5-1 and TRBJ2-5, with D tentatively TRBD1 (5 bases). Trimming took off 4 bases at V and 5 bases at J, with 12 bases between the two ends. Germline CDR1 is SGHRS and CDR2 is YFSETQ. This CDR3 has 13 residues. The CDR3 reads CASSRTHPETQYF. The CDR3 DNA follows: TGCGCCAGCAGCCGGACACATCCCGAGACCCAGTACTTC.

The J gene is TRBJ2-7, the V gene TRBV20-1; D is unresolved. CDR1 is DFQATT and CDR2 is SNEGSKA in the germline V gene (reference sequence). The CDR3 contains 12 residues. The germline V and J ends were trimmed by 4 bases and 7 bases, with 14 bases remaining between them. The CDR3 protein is CSAKWRGDEQYF. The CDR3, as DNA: TGCAGTGCTAAATGGCGTGGCGATGAGCAGTACTTC.

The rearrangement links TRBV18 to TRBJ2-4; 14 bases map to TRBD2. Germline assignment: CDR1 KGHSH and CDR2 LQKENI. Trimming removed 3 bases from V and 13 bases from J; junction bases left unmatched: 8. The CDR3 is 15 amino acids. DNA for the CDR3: TGTGCCAGCTCACCCTGGACTAGCGGGGGGATAGAGCAGTACTTC. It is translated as CASSPWTSGGIEQYF.

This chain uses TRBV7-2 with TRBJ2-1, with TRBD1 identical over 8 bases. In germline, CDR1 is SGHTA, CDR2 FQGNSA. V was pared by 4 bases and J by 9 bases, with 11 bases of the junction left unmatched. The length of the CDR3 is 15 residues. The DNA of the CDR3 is TGTGCCAGCAGCTACGCAGGGGGCCGGTCGAGTGAGCAGTTCTTC. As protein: CASSYAGGRSSEQFF.

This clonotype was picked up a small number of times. The CDR3 coding sequence is TGTGCCACCTTAACAGGGAGCCGGGCCTATGGCTACACCTTC. Its translation is CATLTGSRAYGYTF. The J gene is TRBJ1-2, the V gene TRBV6-2 or TRBV6-3, with D perhaps matching TRBD1 (6 bases). This CDR3 spans 14 amino acids. Trimming pared 10 bases from V and 4 bases from J, leaving 19 bases between. The germline gives CDR1 MNHEY, CDR2 SVGEGT.

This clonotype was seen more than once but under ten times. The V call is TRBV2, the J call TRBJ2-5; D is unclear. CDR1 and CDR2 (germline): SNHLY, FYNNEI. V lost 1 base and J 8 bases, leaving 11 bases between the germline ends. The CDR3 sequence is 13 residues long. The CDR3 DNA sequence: TGTGCCAGCAGTGAAGGGTCTAAAATTACCCAGTACTTC. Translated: CASSEGSKITQYF.

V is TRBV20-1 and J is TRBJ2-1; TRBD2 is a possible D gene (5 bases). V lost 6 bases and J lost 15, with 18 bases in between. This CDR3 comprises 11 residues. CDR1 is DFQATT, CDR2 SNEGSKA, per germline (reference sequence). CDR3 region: CSAPGSSFLFF. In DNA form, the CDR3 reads TGCAGTGCCCCTGGGAGTTCCTTCTTGTTCTTC.

The CDR3 nucleotides are TGTGCCAGCAGCCGGAGCCTATATAGCAATCAGCCCCAGCATTTT. This codes for CASSRSLYSNQPQHF. The chain joins TRBV3-1 to TRBJ1-5; D remains ambiguous. Per the germline V gene, CDR1 is LGHDT and CDR2 is YNNKEL (reference sequence). Trimming removed 4 bases from V and 0 bases from J, with 10 bases in between. The CDR3 covers 15 residues.

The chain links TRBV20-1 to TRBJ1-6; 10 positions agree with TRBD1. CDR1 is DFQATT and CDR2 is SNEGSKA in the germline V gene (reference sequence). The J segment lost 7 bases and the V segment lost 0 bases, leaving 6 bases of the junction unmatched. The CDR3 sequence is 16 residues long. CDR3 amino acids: CSARDRDRGLNSPLHF. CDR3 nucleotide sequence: TGCAGTGCTAGAGACCGGGACAGGGGATTAAATTCACCCCTCCACTTT.

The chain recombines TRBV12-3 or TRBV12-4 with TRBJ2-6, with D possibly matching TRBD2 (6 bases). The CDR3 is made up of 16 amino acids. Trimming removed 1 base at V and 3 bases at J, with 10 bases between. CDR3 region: CASSLGSGVGANVLTF. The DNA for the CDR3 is TGTGCCAGCAGTTTAGGATCGGGGGTTGGGGCCAACGTCCTGACTTTC.